These 17 T cell receptor beta chains were all obtained from the same sample, sequenced in a study of blood T cell repertoires in COVID-19. TCRdb keeps only in-frame clones here, not all; method: immunoSEQ multiplex PCR. The repertoire holds about 82,000 clones, with approximately 78% as singletons. Sequenced sample: peripheral blood. These receptors were taken from a man in his fifties or sixties with COVID-19, enrolled during active disease.

This chain uses TRBV4-3 with TRBJ1-1; D is perhaps TRBD1 (6 bases). Per the germline V gene, CDR1 is LGHNA and CDR2 is YSLEER. This CDR3 has 16 amino acids. Trimming removed 2 bases from V and 5 bases from J, with 18 bases in between. The CDR3 is CASSQPRTGRGTEAFF. In DNA form, the CDR3 reads TGCGCCAGCAGCCAACCCCGAACAGGGCGTGGGACTGAAGCTTTCTTT.

The chain joins TRBV6-5 to TRBJ2-3, with TRBD2 identical over 7 bases. The length of the CDR3 is 16 residues. Germline lookup yields CDR1 MNHEY and CDR2 SVGAGI. V was clipped by 4 bases and J by 3 bases; unmatched bases: 10. CDR3 nucleotide sequence: TGTGCCAGCAGTTTAACGCGGACTAGAGGAACAGATACGCAGTATTTT. Protein: CASSLTRTRGTDTQYF.

This chain links TRBV15 with TRBJ1-2, with TRBD1 matching 9 bases. The CDR3 loop spans 17 amino acids. The V gene end was trimmed by 5 bases and the J gene end by 2 bases; junction bases not matched to a gene: 12. Germline V CDR1 and CDR2: LNHNV, YYDKDF (reference sequence). In DNA form, the CDR3 reads TGTGCCACCAGCCCCGGGACAGGGATAGTAAGCAACTATGGCTACACCTTC. It translates to CATSPGTGIVSNYGYTF.

This sequence joins TRBV6-1 and TRBJ2-5; 8 bases map to TRBD1. The CDR3 totals 15 residues. Losses at the gene ends were 0 bases for V and 5 bases for J; bases not matched to a gene: 5. Germline V gene sequence: CDR1 MNHNS, CDR2 SASEGT. CDR3 amino acids: CASSEAVRGPETQYF. The CDR3 DNA follows: TGTGCCAGCAGTGAAGCGGTCAGGGGGCCGGAGACCCAGTACTTC.

This clone was picked up a small number of times. The rearrangement uses TRBV6-1 and TRBJ1-3, with D perhaps TRBD1 (5 bases). Per the germline V gene, CDR1 is MNHNS and CDR2 is SASEGT. CDR3 length: 16 amino acids. V lost 3 bases and J 0 bases, leaving 12 bases between the germline ends. CDR3 sequence reads: CASSEAGPFSGNTIYF. CDR3 coding DNA: TGTGCCAGCAGTGAGGCGGGGCCCTTCTCTGGAAACACCATATATTTT.

The J gene is TRBJ2-7, the V gene TRBV5-4; D perhaps matches TRBD2 (6 bases). CDR3 length: 13 amino acids. The V gene lost 4 bases and the J gene lost 5 bases, with 13 bases spanning the gap. Germline V gene data show CDR1 as SGHNT and CDR2 as YYREEE (reference sequence). The CDR3: CASSPSVGDEQYF. CDR3 DNA sequence: TGTGCCAGCAGCCCTAGCGTTGGGGACGAGCAGTACTTC.

V gene TRBV7-6 combines with J gene TRBJ2-3; 13 bases map to TRBD2. CDR3 size: 16 residues. J lost 2 bases, V lost 5 bases, and 4 bases had no gene match. Germline V gene sequence: CDR1 SGHVS, CDR2 FNYEAQ. The DNA of the CDR3 is TGTGCCAGCAGCACGGGACTAGCGGGATTCACAGATACGCAGTATTTT. Translated: CASSTGLAGFTDTQYF.

This chain uses TRBV18 with TRBJ1-4; maybe TRBD1 (6 bases). The V gene's germline CDR1 is KGHSH and CDR2 LQKENI. Trimming shortened V by 2 bases and J by 7 bases, and 8 bases separated the two germline ends. The CDR3 is made up of 13 amino acids. The DNA of the CDR3 is TGTGCCAGCTCACCAGGGGGCCGTGAAAAACTGTTTTTT. As protein: CASSPGGREKLFF.

This rearrangement joins TRBV10-3 to TRBJ1-2; the D is unclear. The CDR3 is 13 residues long. Deletions cut 4 bases from V and 2 bases from J, with 8 bases between. Germline lookup yields CDR1 ENHRY and CDR2 SYGVKD. CDR3 residues: CAISATENYGYTF. The CDR3, as DNA: TGTGCCATCAGTGCTACAGAGAACTATGGCTACACCTTC.

The chain joins TRBV18 to TRBJ2-3; 12 bases line up with TRBD1. The germline CDR1 and CDR2 sequences are KGHSH and LQKENI. This CDR3 contains 18 residues. V trimming: 3 bases; J trimming: 4 bases; junction bases outside the gene matches: 11. The CDR3 bases are TGTGCCAGCTCACCTACCTCCGGGACAGGGGGCCGCGCAGATACGCAGTATTTT. Translating gives CASSPTSGTGGRADTQYF.

Comment on this clone: The junction shows a germline mismatch at one end, possibly a read error. CDR3 nucleotide sequence: TGTGCCAGTAATATAGGACAGGGGGCTGGGGAGCAGTACTTC. Protein sequence: CASNIGQGAGEQYF. The rearrangement links TRBV19 to TRBJ2-7; 11 bases match TRBD1. The CDR3 consists of 14 residues. Per the germline V gene, CDR1 is LNHDA and CDR2 is SQIVND (reference sequence).

The sample holds one count of this clone. The genes are TRBV6-6 and TRBJ1-1, with no clear D. V shed 0 bases and J shed 3 bases, with 5 bases lying between them. Per the germline V gene, CDR1 is MNHNY and CDR2 is SVGAGI (reference sequence). The length of the CDR3 is 13 residues. The CDR3 loop reads CASSYSLDTEAFF. CDR3 DNA sequence: TGTGCCAGCAGTTACTCCCTAGACACTGAAGCTTTCTTT.

This sequence joins TRBV19 and TRBJ2-3; D perhaps matches TRBD2 (6 bases). V lost 6 bases and J lost 2, with 15 bases in between. This CDR3 spans 15 amino acids. CDR1 and CDR2 from the germline V gene are LNHDA and SQIVND (reference sequence). In nucleotides, the CDR3 is TGTGCCAGTAGCGAAAGCGGGTTTCCCACAGATACGCAGTATTTT. Translating it yields CASSESGFPTDTQYF.

The J gene is TRBJ1-1, the V gene TRBV5-4; D unclear. CDR3 length: 14 residues. The V end was cut by 1 base, the J end by 0 bases, with 7 bases between. Germline CDR1 reads SGHNT; CDR2 reads YYREEE (reference sequence). Here the CDR3 DNA reads TGTGCCAGCAGCTTGTTTCAGGTGAACACTGAAGCTTTCTTT. Encoded protein: CASSLFQVNTEAFF. The full variable domain, its missing parts supplied by reference TRBV5-4 and TRBJ1-1, is ETGVTQSPTHLIKTRGQQVTLRCSSQSGHNTVSWYQQALGQGPQFIFQYYREEENGRGNFPPRFSGLQFPNYSSELNVNALELDDSALYLCASSLFQVNTEAFFGQGTRLTVV.

This clone was counted only a few times. The chain carries TRBV6-5 and TRBJ2-1, with unresolved D. Germline V gene sequence: CDR1 MNHEY, CDR2 SVGAGI. Trimming stripped 5 bases from V and 6 bases from J, with 11 bases between. CDR3 length: 13 amino acids. CDR3: CASSLSGGNEQFF. The CDR3 nucleotides are TGTGCCAGCAGTCTATCTGGTGGCAATGAGCAGTTCTTC.

The chain combines TRBV5-1 with TRBJ2-3; 7 bases align to TRBD1. This CDR3 spans 15 amino acids. Germline CDR1 and CDR2: SGHRS and YFSETQ. V was pared by 4 bases and J by 2 bases, with 7 bases of the junction left unmatched. Here the CDR3 reads CASSGGQTITDTQYF. In DNA, the CDR3 is TGCGCCAGCAGCGGGGGACAGACAATCACAGATACGCAGTATTTT.

This clone was counted a single time. The sample holds other DNA sequences that translate to the same CDR3. This rearrangement joins TRBV7-9 to TRBJ2-7; 7 bases agree with TRBD1. The CDR3 runs to 15 residues. Germline CDR1 SEHNR, CDR2 FQNEAQ (reference sequence). Unmatched junction bases numbered 5, after V lost 1 base and J lost 2 bases. The CDR3 coding sequence is TGTGCCAGCAGCTTAGTAGAGACAGGGACCTACGAGCAGTACTTC. Translating it yields CASSLVETGTYEQYF.